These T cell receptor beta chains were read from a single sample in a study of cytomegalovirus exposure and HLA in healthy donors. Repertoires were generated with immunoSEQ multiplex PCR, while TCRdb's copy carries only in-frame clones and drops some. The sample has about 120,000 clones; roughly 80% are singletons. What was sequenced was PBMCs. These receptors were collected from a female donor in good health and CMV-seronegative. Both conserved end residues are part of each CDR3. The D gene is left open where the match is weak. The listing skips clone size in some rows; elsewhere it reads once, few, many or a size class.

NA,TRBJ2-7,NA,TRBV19,TGTGCCAGTAGTACTCGGGGATCTGAGCAGTACTTC,CASSTRGSEQYF
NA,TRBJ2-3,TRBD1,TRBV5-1,TGCGCCAGCAGCCTCGGCAGGGGGCCAGATACGCAGTATTTT,CASSLGRGPDTQYF
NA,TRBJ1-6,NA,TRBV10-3,TGTGCCATCAGTGAGGCCGACTATAAAGGATCACCCCTCCACTTT,CAISEADYKGSPLHF
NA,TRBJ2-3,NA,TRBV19,TGTGCCAGTAGTATACGCGGGTACACAGATACGCAGTATTTT,CASSIRGYTDTQYF
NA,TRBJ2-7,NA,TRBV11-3,TGTGCCAGCAGCTTTGAGCCGGGCTACGAGCAGTACTTC,CASSFEPGYEQYF
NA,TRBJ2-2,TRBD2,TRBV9,TGTGCCAGCAGCGCTTCAGGACTAGCGGGGTTTTTCACCGGGGAGCTGTTTTTT,CASSASGLAGFFTGELFF
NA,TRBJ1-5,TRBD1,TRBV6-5,TGTGCCAGCAGTTCGCGGGACAGGGTAAGGGGAGCCCAGCATTTT,CASSSRDRVRGAQHF
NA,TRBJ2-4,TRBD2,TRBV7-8,TGTGCCAGCTCAGCGGGGGGTTGGAGTGCCAAAAACATTCAGTACTTC,CASSAGGWSAKNIQYF
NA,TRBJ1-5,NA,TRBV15,TGTGCCACCAGCAGCGGGGGTGGGGCCAATCAGCCCCAGCATTTT,CATSSGGGANQPQHF
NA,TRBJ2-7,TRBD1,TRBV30,TGTGCCTGGTTGACAGGGACCCTACGTGGGGAGCAGTACTTC,CAWLTGTLRGEQYF
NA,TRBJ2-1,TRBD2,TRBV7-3,TGTGCCAGCAGCTTAACGGGGGGGGAATACAATGAGCAGTTCTTC,CASSLTGGEYNEQFF
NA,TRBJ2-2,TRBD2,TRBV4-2,TGTGCCAGCAGAGCTGGCGCCAGCGGGGGGCGCACCGGGGAGCTGTTTTTT,CASRAGASGGRTGELFF
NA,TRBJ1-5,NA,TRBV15,TGTGCCACCAGCAGATTAGGAACAGCTAGGGGTATGAGCAATCAGCCCCAGCATTTT,CATSRLGTARGMSNQPQHF
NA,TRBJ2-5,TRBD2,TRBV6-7,TGTGCCAGCAGTTACCAACAACTACCTTTCAGCGGGGGGAACCAAGAGACCCAGTACTTC,CASSYQQLPFSGGNQETQYF
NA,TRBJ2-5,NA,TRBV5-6,TGTGCCAGCAGCTCGACTCTTGGGCAAGAGACCCAGTACTTC,CASSSTLGQETQYF
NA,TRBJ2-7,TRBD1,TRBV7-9,TGTGCCAGCAGCTTACTGGGCGGCGTAGGGACAGGGATTGACTACGAGCAGTACTTC,CASSLLGGVGTGIDYEQYF
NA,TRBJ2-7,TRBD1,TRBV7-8,TGTGCCAGCAGCTTAGGACAGGGGGTCCGCTACGAGCAGTACTTC,CASSLGQGVRYEQYF
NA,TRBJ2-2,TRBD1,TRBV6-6,TGTGCCAGCAGTTACTCTGGGACAGACACCGGGGAGCTGTTTTTT,CASSYSGTDTGELFF
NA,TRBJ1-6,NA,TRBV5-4,TGTGCCAGCAGCTTGGGAGTGCCAGGGGATAATTCACCCCTCCACTTT,CASSLGVPGDNSPLHF
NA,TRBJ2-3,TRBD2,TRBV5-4,TGTGCCAGCAGCTTCCTAGCGGGGGCCTACACAGATACGCAGTATTTT,CASSFLAGAYTDTQYF
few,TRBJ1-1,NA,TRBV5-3,TGTGCCAGAAGCTTGTGGGGTCGGGAGGACACTGAAGCTTTCTTT,CARSLWGREDTEAFF
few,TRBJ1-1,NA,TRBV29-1,TGCAGCGTTGGGGAGGGTCACACTGAAGCTTTCTTT,CSVGEGHTEAFF
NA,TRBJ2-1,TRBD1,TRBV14,TGTGCCAGCAGCCAAGTAACGGACAGGGGGTTGGGTAATGAGCAGTTCTTC,CASSQVTDRGLGNEQFF
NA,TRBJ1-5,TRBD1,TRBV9,TGTGCCAGCAGCCCGGACAGGGGAATTGGTCAGCCCCAGCATTTT,CASSPDRGIGQPQHF
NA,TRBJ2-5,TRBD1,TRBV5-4,TGTGCCAGCAGCCAGAGGACAGGTCCGGAGACCCAGTACTTC,CASSQRTGPETQYF
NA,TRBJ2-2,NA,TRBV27,TGTGCCAGCAGTTTTTTAGGGCGGGGGCGCACCGGGGAGCTGTTTTTT,CASSFLGRGRTGELFF
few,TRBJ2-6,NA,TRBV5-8,TGTGCCAGCAGCCCCGGACAAATCCTCACCTCTGGGGCCAACGTCCTGACTTTC,CASSPGQILTSGANVLTF
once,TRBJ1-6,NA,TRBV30,TGTGCCTGGAGTTGGGGAGGCCAGGCTGATTCACCCCTCCACTTT,CAWSWGGQADSPLHF
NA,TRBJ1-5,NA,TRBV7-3,TGTGCCAGCAGCCCCACCGGGCCCCAGCATTTT,CASSPTGPQHF
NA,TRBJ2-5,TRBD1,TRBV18,TGTGCCAGCTCGGCAGGGACAGGGTCCCAAGAGACCCAGTACTTC,CASSAGTGSQETQYF
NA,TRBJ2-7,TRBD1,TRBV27,TGTGCCAGCAGCATCGGACAGGGAACCTACGAGCAGTACTTC,CASSIGQGTYEQYF
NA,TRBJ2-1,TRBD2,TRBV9,TGTGCCAGCAGCGCGGACGGGAGGGGCAATGAGCAGTTCTTC,CASSADGRGNEQFF
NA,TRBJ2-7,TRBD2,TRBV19,TGTGCCAGTAGTGGGTCGCGGGGGGCATCCTACGAGCAGTACTTC,CASSGSRGASYEQYF
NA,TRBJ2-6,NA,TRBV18,TGTGCCAGCTCCCCCGGGCCGGGGGGGGCCAACGTCCTGACTTTC,CASSPGPGGANVLTF
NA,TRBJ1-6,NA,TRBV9,TGTGCCAGCAGCGCTGGGGACACAAATTCACCCCTCCACTTT,CASSAGDTNSPLHF
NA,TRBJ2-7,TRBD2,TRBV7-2,TGTGCCAGCAGCCTCAGCGGGGGGGCCTCCTACGAGCAGTACTTC,CASSLSGGASYEQYF
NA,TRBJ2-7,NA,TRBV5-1,TGCGCCAGCAGCTTGGAAACAGGGATAACCTACGAGCAGTACTTC,CASSLETGITYEQYF
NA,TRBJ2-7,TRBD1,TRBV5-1,TGCGCCAGCAGCGAACGGACAGGGGGTATCAACGAGCAGTACTTC,CASSERTGGINEQYF
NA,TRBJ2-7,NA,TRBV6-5,TGTGCCAGCAGCTATGATCCGGGAAGCGACGAGCAGTACTTC,CASSYDPGSDEQYF
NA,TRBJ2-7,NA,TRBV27,TGTGCCAGCAGGCGGGGCCCTTACGAGCAGTACTTC,CASRRGPYEQYF
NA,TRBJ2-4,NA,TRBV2,TGTGCCAGCAGTGAACCGACAGTAGCCAAAAACATTCAGTACTTC,CASSEPTVAKNIQYF
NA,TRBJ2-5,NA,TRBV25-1,TGTGCCAGCAGTATCCTCGGGACACTCAAAGAGACCCAGTACTTC,CASSILGTLKETQYF
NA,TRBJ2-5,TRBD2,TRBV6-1,TGTGCCAGCAGCGAAGGCCGTGATAGCGGGCAAGAGACCCAGTACTTC,CASSEGRDSGQETQYF
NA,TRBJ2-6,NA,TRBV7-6,TGTGCCAGCAGCTCCCCGGAGGGGTCTGGGGCCAACGTCCTGACTTTC,CASSSPEGSGANVLTF
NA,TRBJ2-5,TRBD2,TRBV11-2,TGTGCCAGCAGTTTCGGTGTGGGGGGGGGAGAGACCCAGTACTTC,CASSFGVGGGETQYF
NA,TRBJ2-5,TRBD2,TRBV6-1,TGTGCCAGCAGTGAATATGTGGGACTAGCAGGGGAGACCCAGTACTTC,CASSEYVGLAGETQYF
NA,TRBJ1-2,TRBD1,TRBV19,TGTGCCAGTAGTAAGACAGGGACCGCTAACTATGGCTACACCTTC,CASSKTGTANYGYTF